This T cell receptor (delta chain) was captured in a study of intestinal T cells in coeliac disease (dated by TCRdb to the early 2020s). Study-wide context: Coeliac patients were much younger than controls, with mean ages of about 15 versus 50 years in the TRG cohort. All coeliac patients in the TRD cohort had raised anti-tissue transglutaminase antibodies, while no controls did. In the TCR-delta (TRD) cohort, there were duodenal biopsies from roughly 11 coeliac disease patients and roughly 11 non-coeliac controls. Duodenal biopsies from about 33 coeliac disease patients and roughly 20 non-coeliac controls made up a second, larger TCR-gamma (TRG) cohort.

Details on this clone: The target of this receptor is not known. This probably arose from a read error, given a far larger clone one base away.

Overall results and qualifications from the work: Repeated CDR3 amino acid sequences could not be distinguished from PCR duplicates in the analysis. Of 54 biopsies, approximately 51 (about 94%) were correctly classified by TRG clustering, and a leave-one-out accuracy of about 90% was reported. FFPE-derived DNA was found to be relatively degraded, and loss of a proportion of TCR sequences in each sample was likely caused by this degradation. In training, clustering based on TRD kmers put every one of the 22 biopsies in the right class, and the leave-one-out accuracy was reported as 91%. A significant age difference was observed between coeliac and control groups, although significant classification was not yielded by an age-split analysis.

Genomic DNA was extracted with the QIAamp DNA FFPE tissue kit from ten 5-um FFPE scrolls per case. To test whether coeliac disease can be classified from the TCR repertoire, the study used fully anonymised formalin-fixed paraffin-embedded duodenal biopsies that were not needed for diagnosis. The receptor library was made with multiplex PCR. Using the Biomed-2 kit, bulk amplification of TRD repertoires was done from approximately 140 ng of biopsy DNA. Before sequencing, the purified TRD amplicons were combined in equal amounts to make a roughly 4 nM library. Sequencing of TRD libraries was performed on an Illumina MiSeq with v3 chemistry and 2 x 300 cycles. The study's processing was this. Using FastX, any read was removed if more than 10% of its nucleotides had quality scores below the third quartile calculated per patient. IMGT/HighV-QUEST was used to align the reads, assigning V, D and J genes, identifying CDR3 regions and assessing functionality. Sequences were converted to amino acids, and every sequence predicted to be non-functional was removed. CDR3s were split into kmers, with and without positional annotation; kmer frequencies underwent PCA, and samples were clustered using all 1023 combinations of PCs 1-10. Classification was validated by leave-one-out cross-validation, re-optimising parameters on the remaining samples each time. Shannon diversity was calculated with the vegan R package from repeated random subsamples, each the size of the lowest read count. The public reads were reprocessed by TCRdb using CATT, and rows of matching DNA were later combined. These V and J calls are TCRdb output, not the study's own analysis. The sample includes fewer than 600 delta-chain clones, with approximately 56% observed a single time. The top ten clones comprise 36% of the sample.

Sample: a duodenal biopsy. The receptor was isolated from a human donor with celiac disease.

The CDR3 here reads CACDTVRYRGFIRGGCTDKLIF. Read as DNA, the sequence is TGTGCCTGTGACACCGTACGGTACCGGGGATTCATAAGGGGAGGGTGCACCGATAAACTCATCTTT. This chain joins TRDV2 to TRDJ1; 6 matching bases give a weak D call of TRDD3. Since TCRdb gives no J gene, matching the DNA to germline was used here to assign it. The germline V gene provides CDR1 GEAIGNYY and CDR2 EKD. Counted from cysteine to phenylalanine, this CDR3 has 22 amino acids. CDR3 DNA only is kept here, 66 bases in frame from base 1. Trimming takes 0 bases from V and 1 base from J, and the germline ends sit 32 bases apart.